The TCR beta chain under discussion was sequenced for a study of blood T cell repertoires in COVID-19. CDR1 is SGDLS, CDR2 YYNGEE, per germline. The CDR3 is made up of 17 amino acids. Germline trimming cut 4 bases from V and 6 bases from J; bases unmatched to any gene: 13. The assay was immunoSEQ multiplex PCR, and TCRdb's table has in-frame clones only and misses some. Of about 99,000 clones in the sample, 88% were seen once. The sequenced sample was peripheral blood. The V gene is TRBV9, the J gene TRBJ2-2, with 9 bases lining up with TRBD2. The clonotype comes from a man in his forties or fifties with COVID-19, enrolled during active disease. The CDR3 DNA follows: TGTGCCAGCAGCCTCCGACTAGCGGAGGCTCCCTCCGGGGAGCTGTTTTTT. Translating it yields CASSLRLAEAPSGELFF.